This T cell receptor (beta chain) was obtained from a study of CD8+CD57+ T cells in acquired aplastic anemia. Study summary: An average of about 3.4 ug of DNA was obtained from sorted CD4+ and CD8+ cells.

CDR1 and CDR2 from the germline V gene are SNHLY and FYNNEI. Deletions cut 4 bases from V and 5 bases from J, with 20 bases between. This CDR3 comprises 16 residues. Genomic DNA provided the template from which TCR beta VDJ and CDR3 profiles were obtained. TCRdb itself ran the reads through MiXCR, one entry per CDR3 protein. The sample has about 470,000 distinct CDR3 sequences; about a third are singletons. In this sample, this clonotype turned up once. The sequenced patients had an expansion of CD8+CD57+ cells seen by flow cytometry. As a group, the patients uniformly had severe acquired aplastic anemia.

The sample was sorted CD4+, CD8+, or CD8+CD57+ T cells (not recorded which) from PBMCs. This TCR came from a human donor with aplastic anemia. The rearrangement links TRBV2 to TRBJ1-2, with a weak D call TRBD1 (5 bases). The CDR3 DNA follows: TGTGCCAGCAGTGTCCGTTCTGGGGCCGAACTTTATGGCTACACCTTC. It is translated as CASSVRSGAELYGYTF. Using reference TRBV2 and TRBJ1-2 for the parts outside the CDR3, the full variable domain is EPEVTQTPSHQVTQMGQEVILRCVPISNHLYFYWYRQILGQKVEFLVSFYNNEISEKSEIFDDQFSVERPDGSNFTLKIRSTKLEDSAMYFCASSVRSGAELYGYTFGSGTRLTVV.